These 3 T cell receptor beta chains originate from one sample sequenced in a study of blood T cell repertoires in COVID-19. Profiled with immunoSEQ multiplex PCR; TCRdb holds only in-frame clones, not every one. The sample records 90,000 to 120,000 clones, 70% to 90% being singletons. Sequenced: peripheral blood. The receptors originated from a man aged 40-49 years with active or convalescent COVID-19.

The chain has TRBV3-1 (or the pseudogene TRBV3-2) and TRBJ2-3, with D possibly being TRBD2 (6 bases). Germline lookup yields CDR1 LGHDT and CDR2 YNNKEL (reference sequence). CDR3 length: 15 residues. Trimming removed 1 base from V and 3 bases from J, with 11 bases in between. The CDR3 DNA follows: TGTGCCAGCAGCCAAGTCACGCGGGGTACAGATACGCAGTATTTT. It specifies CASSQVTRGTDTQYF.

This chain uses TRBV30 with TRBJ1-6; the match to TRBD1 covers 9 bases. The CDR3 has 14 amino acids. Germline CDR1 GTSNPN, CDR2 SVGIG (reference sequence). J lost 8 bases, V lost 3 bases, and 5 bases had no gene match. The CDR3 sequence is CAWRRQGDHSPLHF. The CDR3 DNA reads TGTGCCTGGAGAAGACAGGGGGACCATTCACCCCTCCACTTT. Full variable domain (remainder filled in from reference TRBV30 and TRBJ1-6): SQTIHQWPATLVQPVGSPLSLECTVEGTSNPNLYWYRQAAGRGLQLLFYSVGIGQISSEVPQNLSASRPQDRQFILSSKKLLLSDSGFYLCAWRRQGDHSPLHFGNGTRLTVT.

The rearrangement joins TRBV5-8 to TRBJ1-1, with 7 nucleotides matching TRBD1. The J segment lost 0 bases and the V segment lost 4 bases, leaving 9 bases of the junction unmatched. This CDR3 has 16 residues. In germline, CDR1 is SGHTS, CDR2 YDEGEE. The CDR3 region has the DNA TGTGCCAGCAGCGGGTGGGGACAGCTTATGAACACTGAAGCTTTCTTT. The encoded protein is CASSGWGQLMNTEAFF.